The source of this T cell receptor beta chain is a study of shared clonotypes between healthy human individuals. This clone was counted at least ten times. Deep-level settings were used for running the assay. The authors' processing: From ImmunoSEQ came sequences covering only the junction and carrying no quality scores, so filtering differed. The table came from immunoSEQ multiplex PCR; TCRdb's copy has only in-frame clones and leaves some out. V and J calls plus clone size are reproduced from that table; the DNA served to infer D and trimming. The sample has hundreds of thousands of clones; roughly three quarters are singletons. The study enrolled healthy HIV-negative adults without recent acute infections or vaccinations as donors. In unsorted samples, genomic DNA was obtained using 94 million or so PBMCs. CDR3 length: 16 residues. The V end was cut by 2 bases, the J end by 6 bases, with 17 bases between. CDR1 and CDR2 from the germline V gene are MDHEN and SYDVKM.

The sequence was obtained from a woman in her thirties or forties in good health. Some clones in this sample may be carry-over from other donors' samples. What was sequenced was PBMCs. The chain is built from TRBV28 and TRBJ1-5, with TRBD1 as a possible D gene (5 bases). The CDR3 DNA sequence: TGTGCCAGCAGTTTACTATTGTCGGGGGAAAGTCAGCCCCAGCATTTT. This encodes CASSLLLSGESQPQHF. The full variable domain, rest sourced from reference TRBV28 and TRBJ1-5, is DVKVTQSSRYLVKRTGEKVFLECVQDMDHENMFWYRQDPGLGLRLIYFSYDVKMKEKGDIPEGYSVSREKKERFSLILESASTNQTSMYLCASSLLLSGESQPQHFGDGTRLSIL.